These 12 T cell receptor beta chains came from one sample sequenced in a study of blood T cell repertoires in COVID-19. Libraries were prepared by immunoSEQ multiplex PCR; TCRdb keeps only in-frame clonotypes and omits some of them. Of 150,000 or so clones listed, 74% were seen once; the top ten hold about 3%. Sequencing was carried out using peripheral blood. The receptors here all came from a woman of 80 years or more with acute or convalescent COVID-19.

The rearrangement links TRBV24-1 to TRBJ1-4; 7 nucleotides align to TRBD1. The CDR3 runs to 14 residues. Germline CDR1 reads KGHDR; CDR2 reads SFDVKD. Trimming took 2 bases from V and 4 from J; bases not matched to a gene: 0. CDR3 in DNA: TGTGCCACCAGTGATTGGGACAGTAATGAAAAACTGTTTTTT. This sequence encodes CATSDWDSNEKLFF.

DNA of the CDR3: TGCGCCAGCTGCCCGGGGTCAGATACGCAGTATTTT. Translated, it gives CASCPGSDTQYF. The rearrangement joins TRBV5-1 to TRBJ2-3, with D possibly matching TRBD2 (5 bases). The V gene's germline CDR1 is SGHRS and CDR2 YFSETQ. There are 12 residues in the CDR3. The V and J ends lost 7 bases and 4 bases respectively, with 10 bases between them.

The chain couples TRBV7-2 to TRBJ2-4; D might be TRBD2 (6 bases). V lost 1 base and J lost 6, with 16 bases in between. The CDR3 has 16 residues. Germline CDR1 reads SGHTA; CDR2 reads FQGNSA. CDR3 sequence: CASSLVGSLRGNIQYF. The CDR3, as DNA: TGTGCCAGCAGCTTAGTGGGCTCTCTGCGGGGAAACATTCAGTACTTC.

CDR3 sequence: CAISGGQSVTGELFF. Here the CDR3 DNA reads TGTGCCATCAGTGGGGGACAGAGCGTGACCGGGGAGCTGTTTTTT. The chain uses TRBV10-3 and TRBJ2-2; 7 nucleotides agree with TRBD1. With V trimmed by 4 bases and J by 5 bases, 7 bases remained unmatched. This CDR3 region has 15 residues. Germline V gene sequence: CDR1 ENHRY, CDR2 SYGVKD.

The chain couples TRBV6-6 to TRBJ1-5; D is undetermined. V was pared by 6 bases and J by 5 bases, with 14 bases between. Germline V gene sequence: CDR1 MNHNY, CDR2 SVGAGI (reference sequence). The CDR3 consists of 14 residues. The CDR3 DNA is TGTGCCAGCAGCCCTATCAGGCCCGATCAGCCCCAGCATTTT. As protein: CASSPIRPDQPQHF.

J is TRBJ1-2 and V is TRBV6-1, with 7 bases identical to TRBD1. CDR1 is MNHNS, CDR2 SASEGT, per germline. CDR3 length equals 14 residues. The junction had 16 bases not matched to a gene; V was cut back by 7 bases and J by 11 bases. In DNA form, the CDR3 reads TGTGCCAGCATTGGGGGACAGCCGATCCTTGGGTACACCTTC. This codes for CASIGGQPILGYTF.

The chain uses TRBV2 and TRBJ2-1; D is possibly TRBD2 (6 bases). The ends were cut back, 6 bases at V and 2 bases at J, with 11 bases in the middle. The CDR3 contains 14 residues. CDR1 is SNHLY and CDR2 is FYNNEI in the germline V gene. The CDR3 loop is CASRSSGAYNEQFF. CDR3 coding DNA: TGTGCCAGCAGGAGTAGCGGAGCCTACAATGAGCAGTTCTTC. The full variable domain, rest sourced from reference TRBV2 and TRBJ2-1, is EPEVTQTPSHQVTQMGQEVILRCVPISNHLYFYWYRQILGQKVEFLVSFYNNEISEKSEIFDDQFSVERPDGSNFTLKIRSTKLEDSAMYFCASRSSGAYNEQFFGPGTRLTVL.

This clone was picked up one time. The CDR3: CASSLGGDRYTNEQFF. The CDR3, as DNA: TGTGCCAGCAGCTTGGGGGGGGACCGTTACACCAATGAGCAGTTCTTC. This sequence joins TRBV5-4 and TRBJ2-1, with D possibly being TRBD2 (6 bases). This CDR3 is 16 amino acids long. The germline V gene encodes CDR1 SGHNT and CDR2 YYREEE (reference sequence). V gave up 0 bases and J gave up 6 bases, with 16 bases separating them.

The gene calls are TRBV27 and TRBJ2-7; 7 positions agree with TRBD2. The trim removed 2 bases at V and 4 bases at J, leaving 5 bases unmatched. There are 14 residues in the CDR3. Germline CDR1 reads MNHEY; CDR2 reads SMNVEV (reference sequence). CDR3 in DNA: TGTGCCAGCAGTTTAGCACTAGCGACGTACGAGCAGTACTTC. As protein: CASSLALATYEQYF.

The chain couples TRBV6-6 to TRBJ2-7, with 9 positions matching TRBD1. The V segment lost 5 bases and the J segment 0 bases; nucleotides outside the gene matches: 11. The germline gives CDR1 MNHNY, CDR2 SVGAGI (reference sequence). The CDR3 length is 17 residues. Here the CDR3 reads CASSHITGQGSSYEQYF. Here the CDR3 DNA reads TGTGCCAGCAGTCACATTACCGGACAGGGGAGCTCCTACGAGCAGTACTTC.

This chain connects TRBV3-1 (or the pseudogene TRBV3-2) to TRBJ2-3, with TRBD2 identical over 13 bases. Germline V gene data show CDR1 as LGHDT and CDR2 as YNNKEL (reference sequence). The CDR3 has 16 residues. V shed 3 bases, J shed 2 bases, and the junction held 2 bases outside the gene matches. Written as DNA, the CDR3 is TGTGCCAGCAGCCAGGGACTAGCGGGACTCACAGATACGCAGTATTTT. It codes for CASSQGLAGLTDTQYF.

This clone was seen a single time. The chain joins TRBV28 to TRBJ2-1; a weak D match, TRBD1 (5 bases). Germline V gene lookup returns CDR1 MDHEN and CDR2 SYDVKM. CDR3 length equals 14 residues. Trimming left V 6 bases short and J 8 bases short, with 17 bases between. The CDR3 sequence: CASSYGQGGDEQFF. Written as DNA, the CDR3 is TGTGCCAGCAGCTACGGGCAGGGTGGCGATGAGCAGTTCTTC.